Listed below are T cell receptor beta chains from one sample, sequenced in a study of T cell responses to AZD1222 COVID-19 vaccine. Data came from immunoSEQ multiplex PCR; TCRdb stores just in-frame clones and leaves some out. Here the sample spans about 110,000 clones, approximately 86% being singletons. The sequencing here drew on peripheral blood, taken on day 0 of AZD1222 vaccination. The receptors derive from an adult in good health. Each CDR3 is given with its conserved first and last residue. Fields, in order: D gene, clone size, V gene, CDR3 length, J gene, CDR3 DNA, CDR3 protein. A D gene is named only where the DNA matches it firmly. Clone size appears in some rows only: once, few, many, or a class for an expanded clone.

d_call: TRBD1
clone_size: .
v_call: TRBV3-1/TRBV3-2
cdr3_length: 17
j_call: TRBJ1-1
cdr3_nt: TGTGCCAGCAGCCACGCAAAGACGGCCGGGACAGAAGCTGAAGCTTTCTTT
cdr3_aa: CASSHAKTAGTEAEAFF

d_call: TRBD1
clone_size: .
v_call: TRBV27
cdr3_length: 16
j_call: TRBJ2-2
cdr3_nt: TGTGCCAGCCACCGGACAGGGGAGGCGAACACCGGGGAGCTGTTTTTT
cdr3_aa: CASHRTGEANTGELFF

d_call: TRBD1
clone_size: .
v_call: TRBV4-2
cdr3_length: 15
j_call: TRBJ1-6
cdr3_nt: TGTGCCAGCAGCCAAGGGAGGGGGCCTAATTCACCCCTCCACTTT
cdr3_aa: CASSQGRGPNSPLHF

d_call: TRBD2
clone_size: .
v_call: TRBV6-1
cdr3_length: 16
j_call: TRBJ2-3
cdr3_nt: TGTGCCAGCAGTGAACAAGCGGGGGGCACCACAGATACGCAGTATTTT
cdr3_aa: CASSEQAGGTTDTQYF

d_call: .
clone_size: .
v_call: TRBV3-1/TRBV3-2
cdr3_length: 16
j_call: TRBJ1-4
cdr3_nt: TGTGCCAGCAGACCACAGGGAAGGGGGGATAATGAAAAACTGTTTTTT
cdr3_aa: CASRPQGRGDNEKLFF

d_call: TRBD1
clone_size: .
v_call: TRBV29-1
cdr3_length: 13
j_call: TRBJ1-2
cdr3_nt: TGCAGCGTTGGGGGGACAGGGGGCGCCGGCTACACCTTC
cdr3_aa: CSVGGTGGAGYTF

d_call: .
clone_size: .
v_call: TRBV19
cdr3_length: 16
j_call: TRBJ1-1
cdr3_nt: TGTGCCAGTAGTATGGACGGACAGAATGGGTACACTGAAGCTTTCTTT
cdr3_aa: CASSMDGQNGYTEAFF

d_call: .
clone_size: .
v_call: TRBV21-1
cdr3_length: 15
j_call: TRBJ2-7
cdr3_nt: TGTGCCAGCACCCCACTAAGTGGAGGGACCTACGAGCAGTACTTC
cdr3_aa: CASTPLSGGTYEQYF

d_call: .
clone_size: .
v_call: TRBV11-3
cdr3_length: 14
j_call: TRBJ2-7
cdr3_nt: TGTGCCAGCAGCCCCCGAGGGGGTTTCGACGAGCAGTACTTC
cdr3_aa: CASSPRGGFDEQYF

d_call: .
clone_size: .
v_call: TRBV30
cdr3_length: 12
j_call: TRBJ1-2
cdr3_nt: TGTGCCTGGAGTGAAGTTAACTATGGCTACACCTTC
cdr3_aa: CAWSEVNYGYTF

d_call: TRBD1
clone_size: .
v_call: TRBV19
cdr3_length: 17
j_call: TRBJ2-2
cdr3_nt: TGTGCCAGCCGGGCGGACAGGGCGGGTGGAAACACCGGGGAGCTGTTTTTT
cdr3_aa: CASRADRAGGNTGELFF

d_call: .
clone_size: .
v_call: TRBV30
cdr3_length: 13
j_call: TRBJ1-5
cdr3_nt: TGTGCCTGGAGTGCGGGTAGGAGTCAGCCCCAGCATTTT
cdr3_aa: CAWSAGRSQPQHF

d_call: .
clone_size: .
v_call: TRBV5-6
cdr3_length: 14
j_call: TRBJ2-3
cdr3_nt: TGTGCCAGCAGCCCCCCCGCGGGCCCAGATACGCAGTATTTT
cdr3_aa: CASSPPAGPDTQYF

d_call: TRBD2
clone_size: .
v_call: TRBV6-5
cdr3_length: 14
j_call: TRBJ2-1
cdr3_nt: TGTGCCAGCAGGAGGGGGACTAGCGTCACTGAGCAGTTCTTC
cdr3_aa: CASRRGTSVTEQFF

d_call: TRBD1
clone_size: .
v_call: TRBV2
cdr3_length: 13
j_call: TRBJ1-5
cdr3_nt: TGTGCCAGCTCAACAGGGGGCCGTCAGCCCCAGCATTTT
cdr3_aa: CASSTGGRQPQHF

d_call: .
clone_size: .
v_call: TRBV6-5
cdr3_length: 11
j_call: TRBJ2-7
cdr3_nt: TGTGCCAGCAGTCACCCCCCCGAGCAGTACTTC
cdr3_aa: CASSHPPEQYF

d_call: .
clone_size: .
v_call: TRBV28
cdr3_length: 13
j_call: TRBJ2-7
cdr3_nt: TGTGCCAGCAGTCGGACCACACCGTACGAGCAGTACTTC
cdr3_aa: CASSRTTPYEQYF

d_call: .
clone_size: .
v_call: TRBV3-1/TRBV3-2
cdr3_length: 14
j_call: TRBJ2-6
cdr3_nt: TGTGCCAGCAGCCAAGATGGAGGGGCCAACGTCCTGACTTTC
cdr3_aa: CASSQDGGANVLTF

d_call: .
clone_size: .
v_call: TRBV29-1
cdr3_length: 14
j_call: TRBJ1-2
cdr3_nt: TGCAGCGCCGGGAGTTCGTCAAACAGGAATGGCTACACCTTC
cdr3_aa: CSAGSSSNRNGYTF

d_call: TRBD2
clone_size: .
v_call: TRBV6-2/TRBV6-3
cdr3_length: 15
j_call: TRBJ2-7
cdr3_nt: TGTGCCAGCAGCCGTAGCGGGGGACCCTCCTACGAGCAGTACTTC
cdr3_aa: CASSRSGGPSYEQYF

d_call: .
clone_size: .
v_call: TRBV7-9
cdr3_length: 15
j_call: TRBJ1-1
cdr3_nt: TGTGCCAGCAGCTTAGGGGAGGGGAGGACCACTGAAGCTTTCTTT
cdr3_aa: CASSLGEGRTTEAFF

d_call: TRBD1
clone_size: .
v_call: TRBV6-5
cdr3_length: 15
j_call: TRBJ2-7
cdr3_nt: TGTGCCAGCAGCCGACCGGGACAGGGGGTCGACGAGCAGTACTTC
cdr3_aa: CASSRPGQGVDEQYF

d_call: .
clone_size: .
v_call: TRBV28
cdr3_length: 13
j_call: TRBJ2-1
cdr3_nt: TGTGCCAGCAGTTCGAGCTCCTACAATGAGCAGTTCTTC
cdr3_aa: CASSSSSYNEQFF

d_call: .
clone_size: .
v_call: TRBV10-3
cdr3_length: 14
j_call: TRBJ2-3
cdr3_nt: TGTGCCATGAACAACGACGGGAGCACAGATACGCAGTATTTT
cdr3_aa: CAMNNDGSTDTQYF

d_call: .
clone_size: .
v_call: TRBV2
cdr3_length: 14
j_call: TRBJ1-5
cdr3_nt: TGTGCCAGCAGTGCTTTGGGCGGCAATCAGCCCCAGCATTTT
cdr3_aa: CASSALGGNQPQHF

d_call: TRBD1
clone_size: .
v_call: TRBV28
cdr3_length: 15
j_call: TRBJ1-3
cdr3_nt: TGTGCCAGCAGCGCTACTCCGGGACAGGGAGACACCATATATTTT
cdr3_aa: CASSATPGQGDTIYF

d_call: .
clone_size: .
v_call: TRBV29-1
cdr3_length: 9
j_call: TRBJ1-1
cdr3_nt: TGCAGCGCCGGACAGCAAGCTTTCTTT
cdr3_aa: CSAGQQAFF

d_call: .
clone_size: .
v_call: TRBV7-8
cdr3_length: 14
j_call: TRBJ2-7
cdr3_nt: TGTGCCAGCAGCTTCGGAGTAGGGACCTACGAGCAGTACTTC
cdr3_aa: CASSFGVGTYEQYF

d_call: TRBD1
clone_size: .
v_call: TRBV20-1
cdr3_length: 14
j_call: TRBJ2-7
cdr3_nt: TGCAGTGCTAGTTCGGCAGGGGGCACGGACGAGCAGTACTTC
cdr3_aa: CSASSAGGTDEQYF

d_call: .
clone_size: .
v_call: TRBV28
cdr3_length: 14
j_call: TRBJ1-6
cdr3_nt: TGTGCCAGCAGCCGCGGAGAGGGGTTGGCACCCCTCCACTTT
cdr3_aa: CASSRGEGLAPLHF

d_call: .
clone_size: few
v_call: TRBV27
cdr3_length: 16
j_call: TRBJ2-4
cdr3_nt: TGTGCCAGCAGTTTTATGCCAGATTTAGCCAAAAACATTCAGTACTTC
cdr3_aa: CASSFMPDLAKNIQYF

d_call: TRBD1
clone_size: .
v_call: TRBV18
cdr3_length: 17
j_call: TRBJ1-6
cdr3_nt: TGTGCCAGCTCGTCCCAGGGGGTAAGCTCCTATAATTCACCCCTCCACTTT
cdr3_aa: CASSSQGVSSYNSPLHF